The clone carrying this T cell receptor beta chain was seen a single time. The germline CDR1 and CDR2 sequences are SGHRS and YFSETQ. The CDR3 sequence is 14 residues long. The J segment lost 5 bases and the V segment lost 5 bases, leaving 4 bases of the junction unmatched. This sample was taken from a study of glioma-infiltrating T cells after dendritic cell vaccination. Assay used: immunoSEQ multiplex PCR; TCRdb lists only in-frame clones, some missing. The sample consists of fewer than 85,000 clones, 80% to 90% of them appearing once. The rearrangement uses TRBV5-1 and TRBJ1-6; TRBD1 aligns across 7 bases. The receptor was derived from a human donor with glioblastoma. Sample: blood, taken before dendritic cell vaccination. The CDR3 DNA reads as TGCGCCAGCAGTGTAGGGACAGATAATTCACCCCTCCACTTT. Encoded protein: CASSVGTDNSPLHF.